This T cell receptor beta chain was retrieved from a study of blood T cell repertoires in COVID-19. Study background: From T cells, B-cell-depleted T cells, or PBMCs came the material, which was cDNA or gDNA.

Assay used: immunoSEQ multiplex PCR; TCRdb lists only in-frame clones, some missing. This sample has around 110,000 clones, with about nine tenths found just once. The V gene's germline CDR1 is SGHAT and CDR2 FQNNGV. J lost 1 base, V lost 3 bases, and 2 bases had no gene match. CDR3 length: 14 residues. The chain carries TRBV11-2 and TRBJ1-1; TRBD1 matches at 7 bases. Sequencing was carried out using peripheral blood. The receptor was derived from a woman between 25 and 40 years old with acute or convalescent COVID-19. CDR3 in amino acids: CASSLTGTNTEAFF. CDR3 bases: TGTGCCAGCAGCTTGACAGGGACGAACACTGAAGCTTTCTTT.